This TCR beta chain was observed in a study of T cell repertoires and leukemia-associated antigens (dated by TCRdb to the late 2010s). Regarding the research as a whole: Per sample, about 5.1 to 7 million read pairs and roughly 3 to 5.0 million effective reads were obtained, for 15 million or so effective reads in total. In vitro peptide stimulation of healthy T cells was used with the aim of identifying the antigen recognized by a TCR Vbeta21 clone previously found in CML patients.

CD3+ T cells were first rested overnight at 2.5 million to 3 million cells/mL in RPMI 1640 without fetal bovine serum. MACS immunomagnetic beads were used, per the manufacturer's instructions, to isolate CD3+ T cells from PBMCs. From the cysteine through the phenylalanine, the CDR3 covers 14 amino acids. Only the CDR3 part of the read is kept: 42 bases, read in frame from the first base. As encoded in the germline V gene, CDR1 is SGHRS while CDR2 is YFSETQ. The junction shows trimming of 0 bases on V and 7 bases on J, plus 8 bases between the germline ends. Results the study describes overall, beyond this receptor: Antigen specificity and function of the expanded clones were not tested directly and required further investigation. No significant differences among the four groups were observed in the numbers of Vbeta genes (roughly 66), Jbeta genes (14), VDJ rearrangements, or unique CDR3s.

Total RNA was extracted from the cultured T cells with TRIzol reagent. 5' rapid amplification of cDNA ends (5'RACE) was used to amplify TCRbeta libraries from RNA. Before sequencing, Qubit, an Agilent instrument, and quantitative PCR were used to check library concentration and integrity. Sequencing of qualified libraries was performed on Illumina HiSeq or MiSeq by a commercial service provider. The authors' analysis ran thus. MiXCR version 1.8.2 was used to identify TCR sequences in each sample. For a clone to count as qualified, its CDR3 had to be longer than four amino acids, its nucleotide length had to be in-frame, and the clone could not contain a stop codon. A read containing the complete CDR3 structure was counted as an effective read. RT-PCR with 24 Vbeta primers, GeneScan spectratyping, and Sanger sequencing were used to validate the expanded clones. Using fastp at Q25 and MiXCR, TCRdb reprocessed the public reads and kept productive beta chains. Each CDR3 protein appears once, grouped with its most common genes and DNA. These V and J calls rely on TCRdb rather than the paper's analysis. The sample table contains fewer than 15,000 distinct CDR3 sequences; only one count was recorded for about 38% of them. The ten largest clonotypes hold roughly 30% of the sample.

This clonotype is termed medium-sized (0.01 to 0.1%). There is no known antigen for this receptor. Base qualities were left out, and no much larger clone turns up one base away. Source material: CD3+ T cells sorted from blood and cultured. In this chain, TRBV5-1 is recombined with TRBJ1-6; the D gene cannot be named for sure. This receptor was taken from a female donor in good health. The CDR3 reads CASSLEGLNSPLHF. The nucleotide sequence reads as follows: TGCGCCAGCAGCTTGGAGGGTTTGAATTCACCCCTCCACTTT.